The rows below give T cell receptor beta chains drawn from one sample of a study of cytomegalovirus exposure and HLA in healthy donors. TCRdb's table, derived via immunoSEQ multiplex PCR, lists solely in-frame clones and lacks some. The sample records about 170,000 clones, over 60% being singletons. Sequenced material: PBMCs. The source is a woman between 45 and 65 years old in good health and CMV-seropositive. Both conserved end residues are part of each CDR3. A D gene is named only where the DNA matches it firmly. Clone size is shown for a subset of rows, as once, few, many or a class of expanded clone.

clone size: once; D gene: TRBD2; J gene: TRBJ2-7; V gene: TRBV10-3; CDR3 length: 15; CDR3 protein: CAISETSGRAGEQYF; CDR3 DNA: TGTGCCATCAGTGAGACTAGCGGGAGGGCCGGAGAGCAGTACTTC
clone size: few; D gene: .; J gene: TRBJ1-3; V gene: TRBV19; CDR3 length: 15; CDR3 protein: CASSIDSSTGNTIYF; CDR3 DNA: TGTGCCAGTAGTATTGACAGCAGCACTGGAAACACCATATATTTT
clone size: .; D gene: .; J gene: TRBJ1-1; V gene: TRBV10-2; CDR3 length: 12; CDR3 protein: CASRDDSPEAFF; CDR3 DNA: TGCGCCAGCAGAGATGACAGCCCTGAAGCTTTCTTT
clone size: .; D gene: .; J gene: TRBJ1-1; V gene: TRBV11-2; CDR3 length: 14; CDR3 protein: CASSLAAEGAEAFF; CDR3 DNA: TGTGCCAGCAGCTTAGCTGCAGAGGGTGCTGAAGCTTTCTTT
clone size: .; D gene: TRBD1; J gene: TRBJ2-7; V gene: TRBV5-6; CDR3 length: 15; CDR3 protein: CASSYRTLGGLEQYF; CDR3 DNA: TGTGCCAGCAGCTACCGGACGTTAGGGGGCCTCGAGCAGTACTTC
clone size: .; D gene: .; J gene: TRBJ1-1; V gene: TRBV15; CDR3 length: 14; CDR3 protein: CATSRGQVNTEAFF; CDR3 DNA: TGTGCCACCAGCAGGGGACAAGTGAACACTGAAGCTTTCTTT
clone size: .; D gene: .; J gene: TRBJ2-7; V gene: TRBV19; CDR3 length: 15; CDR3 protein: CASSIAVQGTYEQYF; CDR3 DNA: TGTGCCAGTAGTATAGCCGTCCAGGGAACCTACGAGCAGTACTTC
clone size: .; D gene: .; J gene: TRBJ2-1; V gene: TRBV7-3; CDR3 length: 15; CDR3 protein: CASSLNAVSYNEQFF; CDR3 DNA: TGTGCCAGCAGCTTAAACGCGGTCTCCTACAATGAGCAGTTCTTC
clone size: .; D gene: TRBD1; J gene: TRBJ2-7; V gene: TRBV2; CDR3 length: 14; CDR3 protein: CASSATTGGYEQYF; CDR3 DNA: TGTGCCAGCAGCGCGACAACAGGGGGCTACGAGCAGTACTTC
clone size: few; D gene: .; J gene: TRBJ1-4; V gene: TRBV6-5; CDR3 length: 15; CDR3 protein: CASSYSRSTNEKLFF; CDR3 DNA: TGTGCCAGCAGTTACAGTCGGTCAACTAATGAAAAACTGTTTTTT
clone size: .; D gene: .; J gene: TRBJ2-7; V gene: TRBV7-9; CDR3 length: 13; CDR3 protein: CASSLVTGYEQYF; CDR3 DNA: TGTGCCAGCAGCTTAGTTACGGGGTACGAGCAGTACTTC
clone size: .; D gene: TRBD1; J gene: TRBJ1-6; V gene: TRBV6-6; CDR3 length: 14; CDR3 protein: CASSRVGTESPLHF; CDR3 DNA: TGTGCCAGCAGTAGAGTGGGGACAGAGTCACCCCTCCACTTT
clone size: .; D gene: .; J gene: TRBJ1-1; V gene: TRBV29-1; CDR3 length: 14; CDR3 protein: CSVDPTGINTEAFF; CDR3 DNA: TGCAGCGTTGACCCGACAGGTATCAACACTGAAGCTTTCTTT
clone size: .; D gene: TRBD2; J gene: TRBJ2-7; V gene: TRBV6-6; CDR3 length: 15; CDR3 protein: CASSYVTSGRREQYF; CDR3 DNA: TGTGCCAGCAGTTACGTTACTAGCGGGAGGCGCGAGCAGTACTTC
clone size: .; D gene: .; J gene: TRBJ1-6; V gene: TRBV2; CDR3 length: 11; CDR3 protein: CASSDKSPLHF; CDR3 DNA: TGTGCCAGCAGTGATAAATCACCCCTCCACTTT
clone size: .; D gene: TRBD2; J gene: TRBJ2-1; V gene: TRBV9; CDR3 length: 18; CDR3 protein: CASSVAPVETSGNNEQFF; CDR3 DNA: TGTGCCAGCAGCGTAGCCCCGGTCGAGACTAGCGGAAACAATGAGCAGTTCTTC
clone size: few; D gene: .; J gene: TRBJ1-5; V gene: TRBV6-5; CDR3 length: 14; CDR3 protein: CASSSRGGNQPQHF; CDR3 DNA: TGTGCCAGCAGTAGCAGGGGTGGCAATCAGCCCCAGCATTTT
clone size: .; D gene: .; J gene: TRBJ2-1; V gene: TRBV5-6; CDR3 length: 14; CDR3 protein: CASSLTADSTPRFF; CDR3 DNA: TGTGCCAGCAGCTTGACAGCGGACTCAACCCCCCGGTTCTTC
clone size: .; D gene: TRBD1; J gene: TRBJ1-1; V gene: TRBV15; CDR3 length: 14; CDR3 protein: CATSNRGTNTEAFF; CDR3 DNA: TGTGCCACCAGTAACAGGGGGACTAACACTGAAGCTTTCTTT
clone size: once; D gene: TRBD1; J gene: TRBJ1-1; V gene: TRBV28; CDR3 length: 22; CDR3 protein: CASSLSGRLKTGTGGVNTEAFF; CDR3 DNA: TGTGCCAGCAGTTTATCGGGGCGTCTAAAAACCGGGACAGGGGGAGTTAACACTGAAGCTTTCTTT
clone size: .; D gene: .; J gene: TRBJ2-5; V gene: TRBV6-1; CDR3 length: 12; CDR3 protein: CASALTGETQYF; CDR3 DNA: TGTGCCAGCGCGCTAACGGGAGAGACCCAGTACTTC
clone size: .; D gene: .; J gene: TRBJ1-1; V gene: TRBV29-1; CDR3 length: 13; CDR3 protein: CSVVEQQNTEAFF; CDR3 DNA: TGCAGCGTTGTTGAACAACAGAACACTGAAGCTTTCTTT
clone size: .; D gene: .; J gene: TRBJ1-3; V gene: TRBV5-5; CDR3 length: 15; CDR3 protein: CASSLAWAAGNTIYF; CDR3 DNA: TGTGCCAGCAGCTTGGCCTGGGCAGCTGGAAACACCATATATTTT
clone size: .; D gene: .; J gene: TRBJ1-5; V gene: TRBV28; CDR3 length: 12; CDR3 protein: CATGGSNQPQHF; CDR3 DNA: TGCGCTACGGGTGGAAGCAATCAGCCCCAGCATTTT
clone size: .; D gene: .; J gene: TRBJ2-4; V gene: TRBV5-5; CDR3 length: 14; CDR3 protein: CASSSGGAKNIQYF; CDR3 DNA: TGTGCCAGCAGCTCCGGGGGAGCCAAAAACATTCAGTACTTC
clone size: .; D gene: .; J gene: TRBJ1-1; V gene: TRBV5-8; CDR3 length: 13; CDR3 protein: CASSFDRDTEAFF; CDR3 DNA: TGTGCCAGCAGCTTTGATCGGGACACTGAAGCTTTCTTT
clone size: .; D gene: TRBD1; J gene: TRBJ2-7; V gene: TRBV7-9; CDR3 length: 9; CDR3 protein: CASRVTGEF; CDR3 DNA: TGTGCCAGCAGGGTAACAGGGGAATTC
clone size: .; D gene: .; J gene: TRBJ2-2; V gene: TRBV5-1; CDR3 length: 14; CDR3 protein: CASSSTGGAGELFF; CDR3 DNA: TGCGCCAGCAGCTCCACAGGGGGGGCCGGGGAGCTGTTTTTT
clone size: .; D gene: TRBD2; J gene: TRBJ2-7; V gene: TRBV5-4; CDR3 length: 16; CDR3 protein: CASSDGRLAGSYEQYF; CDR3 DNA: TGTGCCAGCAGCGATGGCCGACTAGCGGGATCCTACGAGCAGTACTTC
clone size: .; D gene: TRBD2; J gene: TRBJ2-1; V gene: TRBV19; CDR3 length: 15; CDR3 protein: CASSILGLAGDEQFF; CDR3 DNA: TGTGCCAGTAGTATATTGGGACTAGCGGGGGATGAGCAGTTCTTC
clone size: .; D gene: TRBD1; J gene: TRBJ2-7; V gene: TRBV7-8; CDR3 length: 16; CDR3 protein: CASSHQKGGDPYEQYF; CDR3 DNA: TGTGCCAGCAGCCATCAAAAAGGGGGCGACCCCTACGAGCAGTACTTC